This paragraph covers one T cell receptor (beta chain) sequence. Combining a sample-barcoded 5' primer with a J-beta primer mix, a second PCR ran for 7 to 11 cycles. Each of the samples gave a minimum of 2.5 million paired-end reads that contained CDR3. MiXCR, applied by TCRdb to the 5' RACE reads, yields one record per CDR3 protein. The sample has about 800,000 distinct CDR3 sequences; around half are singletons. This CDR3 has 14 amino acids. Trimming removed 0 bases from V and 4 bases from J, with 8 bases in between. Germline V gene lookup returns CDR1 MNHEY and CDR2 SVGEGT. The sample is drawn from a study of blood T cells in healthy people across ages.

Sequencing used blood. This receptor was identified in a man at least 80 years old in good health. This chain uses TRBV6-2 or TRBV6-3 with TRBJ2-3; D gene ambiguous. In DNA, the CDR3 is TGTGCCAGCAGTTACTCCGGAAAGGCAGATACGCAGTATTTT. It is translated as CASSYSGKADTQYF.